This entry concerns a single TCR beta chain. The entry originates in a study of blood T cells in healthy people across ages. Sample-barcoded 5' priming and a J-beta primer mix drove a second PCR of roughly 7 to 11 cycles. TCRdb itself ran the 5' RACE reads through MiXCR, one entry per CDR3 protein. Of around 990,000 distinct CDR3 sequences in the sample, more than 30% were seen once. Germline CDR1 and CDR2: SQVTM and ANQGSEA. V was cut by 6 bases and J by 8 bases, with 28 bases left in between. This CDR3 contains 17 residues. The receptor's source is a man between 18 and 29 years old in good health. This chain uses TRBV29-1 with TRBJ1-4; D is perhaps TRBD1 (5 bases). Sequenced sample: blood. CDR3 nucleotide sequence: TGCAGCGTCCCCGCCGGGACTTATGGGGGGGTGCAAGAAAAACTGTTTTTT. This gives the protein CSVPAGTYGGVQEKLFF. Supplemented by reference TRBV29-1 and TRBJ1-4, the full variable domain reads SAVISQKPSRDICQRGTSLTIQCQVDSQVTMMFWYRQQPGQSLTLIATANQGSEATYESGFVIDKFPISRPNLTFSTLTVSNMSPEDSSIYLCSVPAGTYGGVQEKLFFGSGTQLSVL.